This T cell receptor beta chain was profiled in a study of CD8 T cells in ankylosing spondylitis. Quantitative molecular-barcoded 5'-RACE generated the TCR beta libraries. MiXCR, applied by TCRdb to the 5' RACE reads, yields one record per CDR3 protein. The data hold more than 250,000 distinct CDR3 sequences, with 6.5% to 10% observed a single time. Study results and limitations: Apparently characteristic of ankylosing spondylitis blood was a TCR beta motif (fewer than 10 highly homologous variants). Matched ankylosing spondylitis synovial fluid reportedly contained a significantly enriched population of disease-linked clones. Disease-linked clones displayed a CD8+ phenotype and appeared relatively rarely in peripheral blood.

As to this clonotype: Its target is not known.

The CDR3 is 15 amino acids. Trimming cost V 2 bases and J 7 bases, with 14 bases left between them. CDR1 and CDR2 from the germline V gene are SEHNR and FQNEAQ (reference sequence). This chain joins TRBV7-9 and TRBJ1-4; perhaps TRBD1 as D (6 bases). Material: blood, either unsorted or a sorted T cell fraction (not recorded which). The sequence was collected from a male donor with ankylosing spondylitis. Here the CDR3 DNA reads TGTGCCAGCAGCTTACTGGGGGGGCTGGGTGAAAAACTGTTTTTT. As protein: CASSLLGGLGEKLFF.